These 17 T cell receptor beta chains share one sample of origin, sequenced in a study of blood T cell repertoires in COVID-19. TCRdb's table, derived via immunoSEQ multiplex PCR, lists solely in-frame clones and lacks some. In the table there are about 50,000 clones, more than 75% of which are singletons. Source material: peripheral blood. Receptors were obtained from a woman of 80 years or more with COVID-19, enrolled during active disease.

The J gene is TRBJ2-5, the V gene TRBV5-8; 7 bases are shared with TRBD2. Germline lookup yields CDR1 SGHTS and CDR2 YDEGEE. The CDR3 is 17 residues long. The V and J ends lost 0 bases and 2 bases, in that order; junction bases with no gene match: 10. The CDR3 DNA is TGTGCCAGCAGCTTGGGGGAGGGCCCCGGGAGGCAAGAGACCCAGTACTTC. Protein sequence: CASSLGEGPGRQETQYF. The full variable domain, in which reference TRBV5-8 and TRBJ2-5 provide the parts outside the CDR3, is EAGVTQSPTHLIKTRGQQATLRCSPISGHTSVYWYQQALGLGLQFLLWYDEGEERNRGNFPPRFSGRQFPNYSSELNVNALELEDSALYLCASSLGEGPGRQETQYFGPGTRLLVL.

The V call is TRBV19, the J call TRBJ1-2; D unclear. Trimming pared 5 bases from V and 6 bases from J, leaving 16 bases between. The CDR3 is 14 amino acids. Germline V gene data show CDR1 as LNHDA and CDR2 as SQIVND (reference sequence). The CDR3 sequence: CASSREGSQDGYTF. DNA of the CDR3: TGTGCCAGTAGTCGGGAGGGTAGTCAGGATGGCTACACCTTC.

This chain uses TRBV5-1 with TRBJ1-2; D is perhaps TRBD1 (5 bases). Germline V lookup: CDR1 SGHRS, CDR2 YFSETQ. CDR3 length equals 15 residues. Trimming left V 0 bases short and J 6 bases short, with 15 bases between. This CDR3 reads CASSLEAGFRNGYTF. In nucleotides, the CDR3 is TGCGCCAGCAGCTTGGAAGCAGGGTTTAGGAATGGCTACACCTTC.

The CDR3 reads CASSQVGLAGNEQFF. CDR3 nucleotide sequence: TGCGCCAGCAGCCAAGTAGGACTAGCGGGGAATGAGCAGTTCTTC. The V call is TRBV4-1, the J call TRBJ2-1, with 12 bases that match TRBD2. The CDR3 totals 15 residues. Per germline, CDR1 MGHRA and CDR2 YSYEKL. V dropped 1 base and J dropped 7; count of bases not matched to a gene: 2.

The chain uses TRBV7-2 and TRBJ1-2; D is possibly TRBD1 (6 bases). Trimming took off 5 bases at V and 1 base at J, with 14 bases between the two ends. Germline CDR1 and CDR2: SGHTA and FQGNSA. CDR3 size: 15 residues. CDR3 sequence reads: CASSLGDRFNYGYTF. The DNA of the CDR3 is TGTGCCAGCAGCCTAGGCGACAGGTTTAACTATGGCTACACCTTC.

The rearrangement joins TRBV2 to TRBJ2-1; 13 bases agree with TRBD2. CDR1 is SNHLY and CDR2 is FYNNEI in the germline V gene. The length of the CDR3 is 16 residues. The junction had 4 bases not matched to a gene; V was cut back by 6 bases and J by 2 bases. The CDR3 reads CASRPLAGGTYNEQFF. CDR3 coding DNA: TGTGCCAGCAGACCACTAGCGGGGGGGACCTACAATGAGCAGTTCTTC.

About this clone: The sample holds other DNA sequences that translate to the same CDR3. The V call is TRBV5-1, the J call TRBJ2-7, with D uncertain. CDR3 length: 13 amino acids. Per the germline V gene, CDR1 is SGHRS and CDR2 is YFSETQ. V was trimmed by 0 bases and J by 2 bases, leaving 6 bases between them. CDR3 bases: TGCGCCAGCAGCTTGGACAGTCCCTACGAGCAGTACTTC. Its translation: CASSLDSPYEQYF.

The rearrangement links TRBV5-1 to TRBJ1-4; D gene uncertain. This CDR3 is 13 amino acids long. Germline loops: CDR1 SGHRS, CDR2 YFSETQ. With 0 bases removed from V and 4 bases from J, the gap between germline ends came to 4 bases. The CDR3 loop reads CASSLGHNEKLFF. The CDR3 coding sequence is TGCGCCAGCAGCTTGGGACATAATGAAAAACTGTTTTTT. Supplemented by reference TRBV5-1 and TRBJ1-4, the full variable domain reads KAGVTQTPRYLIKTRGQQVTLSCSPISGHRSVSWYQQTPGQGLQFLFEYFSETQRNKGNFPGRFSGRQFSNSRSEMNVSTLELGDSALYLCASSLGHNEKLFFGSGTQLSVL.

This clone was counted only a few times. This chain links TRBV3-1 (or the pseudogene TRBV3-2) with TRBJ1-2, with TRBD1 matching over 8 bases. The germline V gene has CDR1 LGHDT and CDR2 YNNKEL (reference sequence). With V trimmed by 2 bases and J by 5 bases, 7 bases remained unmatched. The CDR3 extends over 15 amino acids. The CDR3 DNA reads TGTGCCAGCAGCCAAAGAGACAGGGGAACATATGGCTACACCTTC. This sequence encodes CASSQRDRGTYGYTF.

This clone occurred once. V usage is TRBV5-1 and J usage is TRBJ1-2; TRBD1 is a possible D gene (6 bases). The CDR3 is 14 amino acids. V lost 2 bases to trimming and J lost 6 bases, with 14 bases between them. Germline CDR1 reads SGHRS; CDR2 reads YFSETQ. The CDR3 loop reads CASSLLQGSNGYTF. CDR3 coding DNA: TGCGCCAGCAGCTTACTACAGGGATCTAATGGCTACACCTTC.

This chain connects TRBV5-6 to TRBJ1-2; 11 nucleotides match TRBD1. V trimming: 0 bases; J trimming: 4 bases; junction bases outside the gene matches: 2. Germline V lookup: CDR1 SGHDT, CDR2 YYEEEE. The CDR3 is 15 amino acids. CDR3 DNA: TGTGCCAGCAGCTTGGCCGGGACAGGGGGCTATGGCTACACCTTC. Its protein is CASSLAGTGGYGYTF.

This chain uses TRBV7-2 with TRBJ2-5, with 7 bases matching TRBD1. Trimming removed 6 bases from V and 4 bases from J; junction bases left unmatched: 5. Germline assignment: CDR1 SGHTA and CDR2 FQGNSA. CDR3 length: 13 amino acids. The CDR3 spells CASRRGPRETQYF. CDR3 nucleotide sequence: TGTGCCAGCAGGAGGGGGCCACGAGAGACCCAGTACTTC.

V usage is TRBV19 and J usage is TRBJ1-4; a weak D match, TRBD1 (5 bases). Looked up from germline, CDR1 is LNHDA and CDR2 is SQIVND (reference sequence). V dropped 7 bases and J dropped 6 bases, with 12 bases sitting between them. The CDR3 loop spans 13 amino acids. The CDR3 DNA sequence: TGTGCCAGTAAAGGGGCCTCGGATGAAAAACTGTTTTTT. Amino acid sequence: CASKGASDEKLFF.

This clone has only one observation. The chain carries TRBV20-1 and TRBJ2-3; TRBD1 agrees at 9 bases. Per the germline V gene, CDR1 is DFQATT and CDR2 is SNEGSKA (reference sequence). This CDR3 contains 15 residues. The junction had 5 bases not matched to a gene; V was cut back by 3 bases and J by 1 base. CDR3 coding DNA: TGCAGTGCTAGTTACCGGGACAGGGGCACAGATACGCAGTATTTT. It codes for CSASYRDRGTDTQYF.

The chain recombines TRBV28 with TRBJ2-7, with 7 bases that match TRBD2. The CDR3 runs to 15 residues. Germline assignment: CDR1 MDHEN and CDR2 SYDVKM. Unmatched junction bases numbered 10, after V lost 6 bases and J lost 2 bases. The CDR3, as DNA: TGTGCCAGCAGCGGGACTACGGGACTAACCTACGAGCAGTACTTC. Translation gives CASSGTTGLTYEQYF.

The V and J genes are TRBV2 and TRBJ1-6, with TRBD1 as a possible D gene (6 bases). Germline V gene data show CDR1 as SNHLY and CDR2 as FYNNEI. Trimming removed 9 bases from V and 13 bases from J, with 16 bases in between. The length of the CDR3 is 12 residues. The CDR3 is CARGGPQRPLHF. DNA for the CDR3: TGTGCCAGAGGGGGTCCCCAAAGGCCCCTCCACTTT. Full variable domain (rest looked up from reference TRBV2 and TRBJ1-6): EPEVTQTPSHQVTQMGQEVILRCVPISNHLYFYWYRQILGQKVEFLVSFYNNEISEKSEIFDDQFSVERPDGSNFTLKIRSTKLEDSAMYFCARGGPQRPLHFGNGTRLTVT.

This clone showed up just once. The chain uses TRBV11-3 and TRBJ1-1, with 7 nucleotides matching TRBD1. Germline V gene sequence: CDR1 SGHNT, CDR2 YENEEA. The junction had 3 bases not matched to a gene; V was cut back by 5 bases and J by 3 bases. The CDR3 covers 13 residues. The CDR3 nucleotides read TGTGCCAGCAGCCTACAGGGGTACACTGAAGCTTTCTTT. It codes for CASSLQGYTEAFF.